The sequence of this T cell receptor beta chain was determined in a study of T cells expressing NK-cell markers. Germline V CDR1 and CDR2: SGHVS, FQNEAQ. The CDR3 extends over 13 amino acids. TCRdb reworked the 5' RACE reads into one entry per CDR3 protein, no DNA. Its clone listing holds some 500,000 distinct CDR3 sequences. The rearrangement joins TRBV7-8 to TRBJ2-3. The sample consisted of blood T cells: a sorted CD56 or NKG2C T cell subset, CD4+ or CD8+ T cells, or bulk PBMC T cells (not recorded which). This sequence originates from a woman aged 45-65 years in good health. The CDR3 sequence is CASKPSGSDTQYF.